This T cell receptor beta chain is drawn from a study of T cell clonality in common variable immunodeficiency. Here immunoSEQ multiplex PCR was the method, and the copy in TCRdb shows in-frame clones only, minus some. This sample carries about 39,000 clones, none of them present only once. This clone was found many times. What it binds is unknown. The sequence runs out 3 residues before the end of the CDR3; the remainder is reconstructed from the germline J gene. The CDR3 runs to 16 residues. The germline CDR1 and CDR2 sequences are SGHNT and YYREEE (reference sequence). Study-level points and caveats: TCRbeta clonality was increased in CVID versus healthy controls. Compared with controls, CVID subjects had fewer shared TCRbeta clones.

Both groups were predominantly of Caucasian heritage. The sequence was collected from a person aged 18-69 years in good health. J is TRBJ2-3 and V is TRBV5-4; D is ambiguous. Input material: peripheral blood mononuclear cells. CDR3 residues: CASSGVSGLSQETQYF. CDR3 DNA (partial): TGTGCCAGCAGCGGAGTTTCGGGTCTGAGTCAAGAGACG.